This T cell receptor (beta chain) derives from a study of blood T cell repertoires in COVID-19. Study-wide background: Specimens from acute and convalescent COVID-19 originated in the United States, Italy and Spain.

CDR3 length equals 16 residues. In germline, CDR1 is KGHSH, CDR2 LQKENI. The V gene end was trimmed by 3 bases and the J gene end by 1 base; junction bases not matched to a gene: 8. Clones were sequenced by immunoSEQ multiplex PCR, and TCRdb holds only the in-frame ones, with some missing. The table lists 250,000 or so clones, 83% of them singletons. The participants were between roughly 18 and 89 years old and came from 24 US areas. This sequence joins TRBV18 and TRBJ1-1; 7 bases align to TRBD1. Specimen: PBMCs or T cells enriched from blood (not recorded which). This sequence was found in a middle-aged woman who had been exposed to COVID-19. The CDR3 nucleotides read TGTGCCAGCTCACCGACGGCGCACAGGGGGAACACTGAAGCTTTCTTT. It is translated as CASSPTAHRGNTEAFF.